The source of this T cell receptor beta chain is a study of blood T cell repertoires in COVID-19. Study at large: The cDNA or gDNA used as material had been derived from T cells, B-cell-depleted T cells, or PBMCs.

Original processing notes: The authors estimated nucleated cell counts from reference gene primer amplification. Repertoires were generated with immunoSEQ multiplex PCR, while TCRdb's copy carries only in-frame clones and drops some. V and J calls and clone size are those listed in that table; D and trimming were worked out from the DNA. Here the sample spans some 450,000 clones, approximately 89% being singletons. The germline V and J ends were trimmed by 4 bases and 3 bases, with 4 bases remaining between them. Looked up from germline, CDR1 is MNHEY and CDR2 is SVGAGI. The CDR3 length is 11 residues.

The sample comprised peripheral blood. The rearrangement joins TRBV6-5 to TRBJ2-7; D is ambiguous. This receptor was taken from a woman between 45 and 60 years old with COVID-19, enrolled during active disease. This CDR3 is CASSFNYEQYF. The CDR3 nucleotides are TGTGCCAGCAGTTTCAACTACGAGCAGTACTTC.